Below are 30 T cell receptor beta chains sequenced from a single sample in a study of cytomegalovirus exposure and HLA in healthy donors. The primer mix had 60 Vbeta and 13 Jbeta primers. Only in-frame clones appear in the TCRdb table, and some are missing; sequencing was by immunoSEQ multiplex PCR. The table records 200,000 or so clones, 75% to 90% of them present only once. Material for sequencing was PBMCs. The receptors here all came from a woman aged 45-60 years in good health and CMV-seropositive.

This clone appeared a single time. The chain uses TRBV5-8 and TRBJ2-2, with D uncertain. The CDR3 has 14 residues. Trimming removed 1 base at V and 2 bases at J, with 6 bases between. The germline gives CDR1 SGHTS, CDR2 YDEGEE. The CDR3 reads CASSLTVNTGELFF. The CDR3 region has the DNA TGTGCCAGCAGCTTGACAGTCAACACCGGGGAGCTGTTTTTT.

Written as DNA, the CDR3 is TGTGCCAGCAGCCGGGACAGGGGAGGTCAGTACTTC. Translated, it gives CASSRDRGGQYF. This rearrangement joins TRBV7-9 to TRBJ2-7; TRBD1 aligns across 10 bases. Germline values: CDR1 SEHNR, CDR2 FQNEAQ (reference sequence). The CDR3 is 12 residues long. V dropped 5 bases and J dropped 10; count of bases not matched to a gene: 5.

The CDR3 DNA reads as TGCGCCAGCAGCCAAGACAGGGAAGACGAGCAGTACTTC. It codes for CASSQDREDEQYF. This sequence joins TRBV4-1 and TRBJ2-7, with D tentatively TRBD1 (5 bases). V dropped 0 bases and J dropped 5 bases, with 8 bases sitting between them. The CDR3 spans 13 residues. Looked up from germline, CDR1 is MGHRA and CDR2 is YSYEKL.

The rearrangement uses TRBV7-3 and TRBJ1-4; maybe TRBD1 (5 bases). The CDR3 has 15 residues. CDR1 is SGHTA, CDR2 FQGTGA, per germline. V lost 2 bases to trimming and J lost 0 bases, with 7 bases between them. CDR3 residues: CASSLGQATNEKLFF. For the CDR3, the DNA is TGTGCCAGCAGCTTAGGACAAGCAACTAATGAAAAACTGTTTTTT.

As to this clone: Mismatch with germline at one junction end may stem from a read error. The V gene is TRBV7-9, the J gene TRBJ2-5; TRBD2 aligns across 8 bases. This CDR3 is 14 amino acids long. In germline, CDR1 is SEHNR, CDR2 FQNEAQ (reference sequence). The CDR3 sequence is CSSSLSGAQETQYF. CDR3 in DNA: TGTTCCAGCAGCCTTAGCGGGGCCCAAGAGACCCAGTACTTC. Filled out from reference TRBV7-9 and TRBJ2-5, the complete variable domain reads DTGVSQNPRHKITKRGQNVTFRCDPISEHNRLYWYRQTLGQGPEFLTYFQNEAQLEKSRLLSDRFSAERPKGSFSTLEIQRTEQGDSAMYLCSSSLSGAQETQYFGPGTRLLVL.

V gene TRBV7-3 combines with J gene TRBJ2-5; TRBD1 agrees at 8 bases. V was pared by 5 bases and J by 5 bases, with 7 bases of the junction left unmatched. The CDR3 runs 14 residues. The germline V gene has CDR1 SGHTA and CDR2 FQGTGA. The CDR3 bases are TGTGCCAGCAGCCCGACAGGGGACCCTGAGACCCAGTACTTC. It encodes CASSPTGDPETQYF.

The V call is TRBV18, the J call TRBJ2-1; D might be TRBD1 (6 bases). The V end was cut by 3 bases, the J end by 9 bases, with 18 bases between. Germline V gene lookup returns CDR1 KGHSH and CDR2 LQKENI. The CDR3 runs 15 residues. The CDR3 is CASSPGHLSPSEQFF. The CDR3 bases are TGTGCCAGCTCACCGGGACACCTTTCCCCCAGTGAGCAGTTCTTC.

The chain is built from TRBV28 and TRBJ1-5; D is perhaps TRBD1 (6 bases). Per the germline V gene, CDR1 is MDHEN and CDR2 is SYDVKM. Trimming took off 6 bases at V and 9 bases at J, with 12 bases between the two ends. CDR3 size: 12 residues. CDR3 DNA sequence: TGTGCCAGCAGGGCCGGGACATCGCCCCAGCATTTT. Its protein is CASRAGTSPQHF.

The V gene is TRBV5-1, the J gene TRBJ2-1, with D perhaps matching TRBD2 (7 bases). Germline CDR1 is SGHRS and CDR2 is YFSETQ. Trimming stripped 4 bases from V and 0 bases from J, with 20 bases between. This CDR3 has 18 amino acids. This CDR3 is CASSPRLGGAFSYNEQFF. DNA for the CDR3: TGCGCCAGCAGCCCGCGGCTTGGGGGGGCCTTCTCCTACAATGAGCAGTTCTTC. Based on the CDR3 plus reference TRBV5-1 and TRBJ2-1, the full variable domain is KAGVTQTPRYLIKTRGQQVTLSCSPISGHRSVSWYQQTPGQGLQFLFEYFSETQRNKGNFPGRFSGRQFSNSRSEMNVSTLELGDSALYLCASSPRLGGAFSYNEQFFGPGTRLTVL.

The DNA of the CDR3 is TGTGCCAGCAGCGCCCCGGGACAGGGGTACGAAAAACTGTTTTTT. Protein sequence: CASSAPGQGYEKLFF. The V call is TRBV5-8, the J call TRBJ1-4; TRBD1 agrees at 10 bases. V lost 4 bases, J lost 8 bases, and 8 bases stayed unmatched. CDR1 and CDR2 (germline): SGHTS, YDEGEE. The CDR3 covers 15 residues.

Remarks on this clone: At one end the junction does not follow the germline gene, possibly because of a read error. The rearrangement joins TRBV7-9 to TRBJ1-4; TRBD1 might be the D (6 bases). CDR1 SEHNR and CDR2 FQNEAQ come from the germline V gene (reference sequence). The CDR3 has 15 amino acids. CDR3 bases: TGTTCCAGCAGCTTAGTAACTCCGCAGGGGGAAAAACTGTTTTTT. Its protein product is CSSSLVTPQGEKLFF. The entire variable domain, with the rest obtained from reference TRBV7-9 and TRBJ1-4, is as follows: DTGVSQNPRHKITKRGQNVTFRCDPISEHNRLYWYRQTLGQGPEFLTYFQNEAQLEKSRLLSDRFSAERPKGSFSTLEIQRTEQGDSAMYLCSSSLVTPQGEKLFFGSGTQLSVL.

This clone is a singleton in its sample. V gene TRBV19 combines with J gene TRBJ2-5; tentative D call: TRBD1 (6 bases). V lost 5 bases and J lost 2, with 9 bases in between. CDR1 LNHDA and CDR2 SQIVND come from the germline V gene (reference sequence). The length of the CDR3 is 13 residues. The CDR3 coding sequence is TGTGCCAGTAGTCACCAGGGGCAAGAGACCCAGTACTTC. Translating it yields CASSHQGQETQYF. The full variable domain, in which reference TRBV19 and TRBJ2-5 provide the parts outside the CDR3, is DGGITQSPKYLFRKEGQNVTLSCEQNLNHDAMYWYRQDPGQGLRLIYYSQIVNDFQKGDIAEGYSVSREKKESFPLTVTSAQKNPTAFYLCASSHQGQETQYFGPGTRLLVL.

This clone was counted only a few times. The chain is built from TRBV6-5 and TRBJ1-1; D unclear. This CDR3 comprises 13 residues. V dropped 0 bases and J dropped 6 bases, with 8 bases sitting between them. Germline V lookup: CDR1 MNHEY, CDR2 SVGAGI. For the CDR3, the DNA is TGTGCCAGCAGTTACTCCGGACTGGCTGAAGCTTTCTTT. Translating gives CASSYSGLAEAFF.

Note on this clone: The junction differs from germline at one of its ends, possibly a read error. The V and J genes are TRBV7-9 and TRBJ1-1; D gene uncertain. Germline V CDR1 and CDR2: SEHNR, FQNEAQ (reference sequence). The CDR3 totals 15 residues. CDR3 nucleotide sequence: TGTTCCAGCAGCTTAGACGGGAGATGGGGCACTGAAGCTTTCTTT. Translating gives CSSSLDGRWGTEAFF.

V gene TRBV18 combines with J gene TRBJ1-5; tentatively, D is TRBD1 (6 bases). This CDR3 contains 16 residues. CDR1 is KGHSH, CDR2 LQKENI, per germline. V gave up 2 bases and J gave up 6 bases, with 17 bases separating them. The CDR3 sequence: CASSPAAGQGLQPQHF. As DNA, the CDR3 is TGTGCCAGCTCACCAGCGGCAGGGCAGGGGCTTCAGCCCCAGCATTTT.

The rearrangement joins TRBV7-9 to TRBJ1-4, with 10 nucleotides matching TRBD1. This CDR3 has 18 residues. The J segment lost 7 bases and the V segment lost 5 bases, leaving 16 bases of the junction unmatched. Looked up from germline, CDR1 is SEHNR and CDR2 is FQNEAQ (reference sequence). The CDR3 DNA reads TGTGCCAGCAGCGGGTCGACAGGGGGCCGCCATACAATTGAAAAACTGTTTTTT. This encodes CASSGSTGGRHTIEKLFF.

The chain joins TRBV6-6 to TRBJ1-2, with unresolved D. In germline, CDR1 is MNHNY, CDR2 SVGAGI (reference sequence). The ends were cut back, 6 bases at V and 6 bases at J, with 17 bases in the middle. The CDR3 consists of 14 residues. DNA for the CDR3: TGTGCCAGCAGACCCACGGGAGGGTTCGATGGCTACACCTTC. This encodes CASRPTGGFDGYTF.

The sample holds a few counts of this clone. The chain uses TRBV27 and TRBJ1-1; the match to TRBD1 covers 7 bases. CDR3 length: 14 residues. After removal of 4 bases from V and 6 bases from J, the junction contained 8 bases not matched to a gene. Per germline, CDR1 MNHEY and CDR2 SMNVEV (reference sequence). The CDR3 reads CASSSTGRLAEAFF. The CDR3 DNA is TGTGCCAGCAGTTCGACAGGGAGGTTGGCTGAAGCTTTCTTT.

The chain couples TRBV5-6 to TRBJ1-2; 10 bases line up with TRBD1. Germline trimming cut 4 bases from V and 5 bases from J; bases unmatched to any gene: 8. The CDR3 is 15 residues long. Germline CDR1 is SGHDT and CDR2 is YYEEEE. The CDR3 sequence is CASSPTGGELYGYTF. The CDR3 nucleotides read TGTGCCAGCAGCCCGACAGGGGGCGAGCTATATGGCTACACCTTC.

V and J are TRBV5-1 and TRBJ2-6; 8 nucleotides agree with TRBD1. The junction had 0 bases not matched to a gene; V was cut back by 1 base and J by 0 bases. The CDR3 consists of 16 residues. CDR1 and CDR2 (germline): SGHRS, YFSETQ. The CDR3 region is CASSLTGGSGANVLTF. The CDR3 DNA follows: TGCGCCAGCAGCTTGACAGGGGGCTCTGGGGCCAACGTCCTGACTTTC.

As concerns this clone: Different DNA sequences within this sample yield the same CDR3. The chain is built from TRBV28 and TRBJ2-7; tentatively, D is TRBD2 (7 bases). The germline CDR1 and CDR2 sequences are MDHEN and SYDVKM. Trimming removed 5 bases from V and 1 base from J, with 15 bases in between. The CDR3 runs to 15 residues. The CDR3, as DNA: TGTGCCAGCAGTCCCGGCGGGGGCCCATCCTACGAGCAGTACTTC. This translates into CASSPGGGPSYEQYF.

CDR3 amino acids: CASSPLGQGGGNTIYF. The CDR3 nucleotides are TGTGCCAGCTCACCGTTGGGACAGGGTGGCGGAAACACCATATATTTT. The chain recombines TRBV18 with TRBJ1-3, with 9 nucleotides matching TRBD1. The CDR3 consists of 16 residues. The junction had 7 bases not matched to a gene; V was cut back by 3 bases and J by 4 bases. Per germline, CDR1 KGHSH and CDR2 LQKENI.

The rearrangement uses TRBV7-9 and TRBJ2-1; 11 bases fit TRBD1. The CDR3 consists of 14 residues. Looked up from germline, CDR1 is SEHNR and CDR2 is FQNEAQ (reference sequence). V lost 6 bases and J lost 6; bases outside the gene matches: 4. DNA of the CDR3: TGTGCCAGCAGTGGACAGGGGGCCGTCAATGAGCAGTTCTTC. Translated, it gives CASSGQGAVNEQFF.

The chain couples TRBV2 to TRBJ2-7; TRBD1 matches 7 bases. Per germline, CDR1 SNHLY and CDR2 FYNNEI. This CDR3 has 15 amino acids. The trim removed 0 bases at V and 6 bases at J, leaving 8 bases unmatched. In DNA, the CDR3 is TGTGCCAGCAGTGAAGCGGGACAGCTGTTGGGCGAGCAGTACTTC. It translates to CASSEAGQLLGEQYF.

This chain joins TRBV6-1 and TRBJ2-5; 9 positions agree with TRBD2. Germline V gene data show CDR1 as MNHNS and CDR2 as SASEGT. The CDR3 extends over 14 amino acids. Germline trimming cut 6 bases from V and 4 bases from J; bases unmatched to any gene: 6. In nucleotides, the CDR3 is TGTGCCAGCAGCGGCGGGGGGGCCGCAGAGACCCAGTACTTC. Translating gives CASSGGGAAETQYF.

A single count supports this clone. The J gene is TRBJ2-5, the V gene TRBV7-8; D perhaps matches TRBD2 (5 bases). CDR3 length: 14 amino acids. Germline V CDR1 and CDR2: SGHVS, FQNEAQ. Trimming removed 5 bases from V and 4 bases from J, with 14 bases in between. The CDR3, as DNA: TGTGCCAGCAGCCCTCGGGCCGAGGGAGAGACCCAGTACTTC. Protein sequence: CASSPRAEGETQYF. The whole variable domain, remainder taken from reference TRBV7-8 and TRBJ2-5, is GAGVSQSPRYKVAKRGQDVALRCDPISGHVSLFWYQQALGQGPEFLTYFQNEAQLDKSGLPSDRFFAERPEGSVSTLKIQRTQQEDSAVYLCASSPRAEGETQYFGPGTRLLVL.

The chain joins TRBV5-8 to TRBJ2-2, with TRBD1 matching over 9 bases. This CDR3 is 14 amino acids long. Unmatched junction bases numbered 0, after V lost 3 bases and J lost 3 bases. CDR1 and CDR2 from the germline V gene are SGHTS and YDEGEE. The CDR3 DNA follows: TGTGCCAGCAGCTGGGACAGGGACACCGGGGAGCTGTTTTTT. This sequence encodes CASSWDRDTGELFF.

The chain joins TRBV21-1 to TRBJ1-4; TRBD1 is the table's D call and was not checked against the DNA. TRBV21-1 is assigned pseudogene status. The CDR3 has 15 residues. The CDR3 here is CASSRMGQGSEKLFF. The CDR3 nucleotides are TGTGCCAGCAGCCGAATGGGACAGGGGAGTGAAAAACTGTTTTTT.

The V call is TRBV5-4, the J call TRBJ2-6; D unresolved. The CDR3 runs to 16 residues. Trimming removed 0 bases at V and 0 bases at J, with 7 bases between. Per germline, CDR1 SGHNT and CDR2 YYREEE (reference sequence). CDR3 in amino acids: CASSLGGPSGANVLTF. CDR3 sequence (DNA): TGTGCCAGCAGCTTGGGCGGTCCCTCTGGGGCCAACGTCCTGACTTTC.

In this sample, this clone turned up a few times. The rearrangement uses TRBV18 and TRBJ1-4; 9 nucleotides line up with TRBD1. The J segment lost 8 bases and the V segment lost 4 bases, leaving 14 bases of the junction unmatched. This CDR3 region has 17 residues. Looked up from germline, CDR1 is KGHSH and CDR2 is LQKENI. The CDR3 sequence: CASSLSLNRGRKEKLFF. CDR3 nucleotides: TGTGCCAGCTCACTCAGTCTGAACAGGGGGCGGAAAGAAAAACTGTTTTTT.